This T cell receptor beta chain is drawn from a study of blood T cell repertoires in COVID-19. Sequenced by immunoSEQ multiplex PCR; TCRdb stores in-frame clones only, minus some. The sample includes approximately 74,000 clones, about 89% of them seen just once. The length of the CDR3 is 12 residues. V lost 3 bases and J lost 9; bases outside the gene matches: 6. Per germline, CDR1 SGHTS and CDR2 YDEGEE. The rearrangement links TRBV5-8 to TRBJ2-7; 7 positions match TRBD2. The sequence came from a woman aged 55-69 years with acute or convalescent COVID-19. Input material: peripheral blood. The CDR3 DNA is TGTGCCAGCAGCTCCCCCCCGGGGGGGCAGTACTTC. This sequence encodes CASSSPPGGQYF.